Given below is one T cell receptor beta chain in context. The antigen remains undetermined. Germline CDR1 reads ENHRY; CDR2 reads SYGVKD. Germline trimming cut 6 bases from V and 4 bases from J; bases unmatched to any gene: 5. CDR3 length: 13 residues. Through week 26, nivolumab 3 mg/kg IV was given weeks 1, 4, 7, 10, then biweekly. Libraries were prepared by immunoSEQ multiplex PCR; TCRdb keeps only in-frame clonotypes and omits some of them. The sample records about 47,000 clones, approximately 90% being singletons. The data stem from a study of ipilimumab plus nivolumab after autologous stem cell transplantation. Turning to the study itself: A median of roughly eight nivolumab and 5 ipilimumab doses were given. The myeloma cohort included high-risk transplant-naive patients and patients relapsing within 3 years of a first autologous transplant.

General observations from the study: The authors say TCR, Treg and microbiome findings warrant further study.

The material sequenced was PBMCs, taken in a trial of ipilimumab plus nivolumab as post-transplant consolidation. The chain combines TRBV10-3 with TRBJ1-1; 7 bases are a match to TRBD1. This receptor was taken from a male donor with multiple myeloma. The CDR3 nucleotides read TGTGCCATCAGCGTACAGGGGACCACTGAAGCTTTCTTT. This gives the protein CAISVQGTTEAFF.